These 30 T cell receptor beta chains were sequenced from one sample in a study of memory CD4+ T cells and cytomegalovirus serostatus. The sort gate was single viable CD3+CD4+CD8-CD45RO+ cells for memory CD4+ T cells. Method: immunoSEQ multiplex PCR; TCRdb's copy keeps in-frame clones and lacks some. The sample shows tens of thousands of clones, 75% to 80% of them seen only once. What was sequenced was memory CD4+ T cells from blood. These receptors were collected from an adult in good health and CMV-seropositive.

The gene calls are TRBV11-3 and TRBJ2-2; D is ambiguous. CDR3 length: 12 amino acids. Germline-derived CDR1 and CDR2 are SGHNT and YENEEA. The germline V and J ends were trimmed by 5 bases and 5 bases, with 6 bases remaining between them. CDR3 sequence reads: CASSPGTGELFF. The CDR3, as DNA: TGTGCCAGCAGCCCCGGGACCGGGGAGCTGTTTTTT.

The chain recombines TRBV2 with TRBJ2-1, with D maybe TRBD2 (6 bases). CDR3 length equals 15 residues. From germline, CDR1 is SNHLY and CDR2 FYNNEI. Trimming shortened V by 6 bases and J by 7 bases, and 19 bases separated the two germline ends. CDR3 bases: TGTGCCAGCAGCCCCTCGATAGCGGTAGATAATGAGCAGTTCTTC. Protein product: CASSPSIAVDNEQFF.

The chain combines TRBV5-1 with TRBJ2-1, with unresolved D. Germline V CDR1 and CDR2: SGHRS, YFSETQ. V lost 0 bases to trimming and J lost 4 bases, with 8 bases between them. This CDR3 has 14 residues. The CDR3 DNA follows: TGCGCCAGCAGCTTGGGGGAAGCTTACAATGAGCAGTTCTTC. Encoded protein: CASSLGEAYNEQFF.

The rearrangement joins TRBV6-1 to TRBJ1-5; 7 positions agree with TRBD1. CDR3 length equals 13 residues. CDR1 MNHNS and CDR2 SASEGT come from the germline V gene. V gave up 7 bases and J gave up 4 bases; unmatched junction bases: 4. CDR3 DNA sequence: TGTGCCAGCAAAGGGGGACAGAATCAGCCCCAGCATTTT. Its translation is CASKGGQNQPQHF.

The CDR3 protein is CASSQGLQSYGYTF. The CDR3 DNA follows: TGTGCCAGCAGCCAAGGTCTCCAGTCCTATGGCTACACCTTC. The chain joins TRBV14 to TRBJ1-2; no definite D call. CDR1 is SGHDN, CDR2 FVKESK, per germline. The CDR3 contains 14 residues. The V and J ends lost 1 base and 4 bases respectively, with 10 bases between them.

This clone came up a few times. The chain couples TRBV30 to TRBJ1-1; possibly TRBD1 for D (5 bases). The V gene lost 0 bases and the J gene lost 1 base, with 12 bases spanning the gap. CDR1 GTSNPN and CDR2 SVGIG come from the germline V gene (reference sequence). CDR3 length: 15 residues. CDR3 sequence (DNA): TGTGCCTGGAGTGTTGGTTGGGGCCAGAACACTGAAGCTTTCTTT. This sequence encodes CAWSVGWGQNTEAFF.

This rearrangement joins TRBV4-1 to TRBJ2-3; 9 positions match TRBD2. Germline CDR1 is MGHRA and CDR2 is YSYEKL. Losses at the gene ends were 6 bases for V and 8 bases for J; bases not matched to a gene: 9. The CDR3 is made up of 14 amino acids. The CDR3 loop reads CASRPGVAGVTQYF. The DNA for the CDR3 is TGCGCCAGCAGGCCCGGGGTAGCGGGGGTTACGCAGTATTTT.

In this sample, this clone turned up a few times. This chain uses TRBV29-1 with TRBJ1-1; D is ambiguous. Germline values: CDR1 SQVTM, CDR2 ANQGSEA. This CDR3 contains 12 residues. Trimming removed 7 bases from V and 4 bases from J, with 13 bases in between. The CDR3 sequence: CSAGREGTEAFF. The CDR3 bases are TGCAGCGCTGGTAGGGAGGGCACTGAAGCTTTCTTT.

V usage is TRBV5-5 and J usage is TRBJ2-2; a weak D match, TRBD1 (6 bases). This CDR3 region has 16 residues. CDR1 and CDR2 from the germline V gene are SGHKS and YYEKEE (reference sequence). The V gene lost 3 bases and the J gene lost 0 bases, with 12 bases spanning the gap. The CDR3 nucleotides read TGTGCCAGCAGCTCGACAGGCAGCTCGAACACCGGGGAGCTGTTTTTT. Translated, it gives CASSSTGSSNTGELFF.

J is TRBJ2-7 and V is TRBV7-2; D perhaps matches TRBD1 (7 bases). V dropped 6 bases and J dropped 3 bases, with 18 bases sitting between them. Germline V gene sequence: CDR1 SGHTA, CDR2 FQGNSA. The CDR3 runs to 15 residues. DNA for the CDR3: TGTGCCAGCAGATGGGGGGCAGGGGGGAACTACGAGCAGTACTTC. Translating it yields CASRWGAGGNYEQYF.

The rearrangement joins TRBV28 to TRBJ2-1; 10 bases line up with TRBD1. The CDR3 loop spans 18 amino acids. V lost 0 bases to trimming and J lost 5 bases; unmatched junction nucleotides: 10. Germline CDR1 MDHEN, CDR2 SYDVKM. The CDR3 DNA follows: TGTGCCAGCAGTTTATGGACCCTGCGACAGGGGGCCCACAATGAGCAGTTCTTC. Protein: CASSLWTLRQGAHNEQFF.

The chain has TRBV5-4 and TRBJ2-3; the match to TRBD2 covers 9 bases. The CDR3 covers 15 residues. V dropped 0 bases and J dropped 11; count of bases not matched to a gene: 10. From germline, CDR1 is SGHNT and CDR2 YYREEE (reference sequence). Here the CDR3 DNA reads TGTGCCAGCAGCTTGGGCGGACTAGCGCGGGAGCTGCAGTATTTT. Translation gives CASSLGGLARELQYF.

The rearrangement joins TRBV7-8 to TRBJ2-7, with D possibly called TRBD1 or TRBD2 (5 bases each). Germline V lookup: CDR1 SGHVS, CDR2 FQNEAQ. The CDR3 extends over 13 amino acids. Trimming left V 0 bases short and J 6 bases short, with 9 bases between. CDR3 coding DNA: TGTGCCAGCAGCTTAGCCGGGACCGGCGAGCAGTACTTC. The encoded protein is CASSLAGTGEQYF.

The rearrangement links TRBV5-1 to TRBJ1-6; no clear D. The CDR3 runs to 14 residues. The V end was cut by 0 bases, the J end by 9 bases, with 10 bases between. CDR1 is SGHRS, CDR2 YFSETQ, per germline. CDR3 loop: CASSLAVYGSPLHF. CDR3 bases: TGCGCCAGCAGCTTGGCCGTTTACGGTTCACCCCTCCACTTT.

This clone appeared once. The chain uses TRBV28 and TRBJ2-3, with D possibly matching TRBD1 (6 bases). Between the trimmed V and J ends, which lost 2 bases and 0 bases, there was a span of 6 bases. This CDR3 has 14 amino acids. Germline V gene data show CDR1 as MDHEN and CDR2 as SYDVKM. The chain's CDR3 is CASSLGQSTDTQYF. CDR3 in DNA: TGTGCCAGCAGTTTAGGACAGAGCACAGATACGCAGTATTTT. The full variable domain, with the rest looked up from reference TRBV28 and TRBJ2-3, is DVKVTQSSRYLVKRTGEKVFLECVQDMDHENMFWYRQDPGLGLRLIYFSYDVKMKEKGDIPEGYSVSREKKERFSLILESASTNQTSMYLCASSLGQSTDTQYFGPGTRLTVL.

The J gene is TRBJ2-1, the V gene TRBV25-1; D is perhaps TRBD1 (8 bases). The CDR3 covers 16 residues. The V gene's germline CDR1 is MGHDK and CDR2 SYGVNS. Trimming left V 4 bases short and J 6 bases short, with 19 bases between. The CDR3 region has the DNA TGTGCCAGCAGTGCCCCCGGGACAGGCGGGGGCAATGAGCAGTTCTTC. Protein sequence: CASSAPGTGGGNEQFF. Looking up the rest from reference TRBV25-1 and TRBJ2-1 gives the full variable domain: EADIYQTPRYLVIGTGKKITLECSQTMGHDKMYWYQQDPGMELHLIHYSYGVNSTEKGDLSSESTVSRIRTEHFPLTLESARPSHTSQYLCASSAPGTGGGNEQFFGPGTRLTVL.

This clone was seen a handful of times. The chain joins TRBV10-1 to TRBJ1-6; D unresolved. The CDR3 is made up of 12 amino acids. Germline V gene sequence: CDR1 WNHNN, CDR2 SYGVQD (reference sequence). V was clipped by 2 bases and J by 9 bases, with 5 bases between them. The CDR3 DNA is TGCGCCAGCAGTGAGGGGATTTCACCCCTCCACTTT. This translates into CASSEGISPLHF.

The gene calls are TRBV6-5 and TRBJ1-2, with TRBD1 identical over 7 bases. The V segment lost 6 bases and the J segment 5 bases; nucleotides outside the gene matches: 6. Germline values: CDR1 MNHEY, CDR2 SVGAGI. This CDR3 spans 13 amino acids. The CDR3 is CASRRQGEYGYTF. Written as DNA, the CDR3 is TGTGCCAGCAGAAGACAGGGCGAATATGGCTACACCTTC.

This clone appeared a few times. The CDR3 DNA sequence: TGCAGCACAACAGCCGGGACAGGGACCAATGAGCAGTTCTTC. Translated: CSTTAGTGTNEQFF. The chain recombines TRBV29-1 with TRBJ2-1; TRBD1 matches at 9 bases. The CDR3 totals 14 residues. Germline V gives CDR1 SQVTM, CDR2 ANQGSEA. With V trimmed by 8 bases and J by 6 bases, 11 bases remained unmatched.

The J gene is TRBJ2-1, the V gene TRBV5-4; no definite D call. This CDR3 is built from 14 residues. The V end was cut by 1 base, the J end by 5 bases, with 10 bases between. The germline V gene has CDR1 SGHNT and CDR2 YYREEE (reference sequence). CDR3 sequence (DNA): TGTGCCAGCAGCTTGCCGTTTGGCGACAATGAGCAGTTCTTC. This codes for CASSLPFGDNEQFF.

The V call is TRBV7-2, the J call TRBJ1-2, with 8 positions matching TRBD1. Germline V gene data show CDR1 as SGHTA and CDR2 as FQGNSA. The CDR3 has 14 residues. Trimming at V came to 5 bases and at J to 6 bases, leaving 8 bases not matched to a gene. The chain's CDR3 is CASSGRTGRDGYTF. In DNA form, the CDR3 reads TGTGCCAGCAGCGGCCGGACAGGGAGGGATGGCTACACCTTC. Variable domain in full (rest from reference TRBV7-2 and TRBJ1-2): GAGVSQSPSNKVTEKGKDVELRCDPISGHTALYWYRQSLGQGLEFLIYFQGNSAPDKSGLPSDRFSAERTGGSVSTLTIQRTQQEDSAVYLCASSGRTGRDGYTFGSGTRLTVV.

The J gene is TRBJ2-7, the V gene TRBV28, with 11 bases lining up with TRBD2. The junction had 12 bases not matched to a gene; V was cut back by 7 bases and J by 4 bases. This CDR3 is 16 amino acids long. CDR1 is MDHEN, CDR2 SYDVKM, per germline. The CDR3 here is CASTRGSSGRLYEQYF. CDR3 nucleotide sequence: TGTGCCAGCACCAGGGGCTCTAGCGGGAGGTTGTACGAGCAGTACTTC.

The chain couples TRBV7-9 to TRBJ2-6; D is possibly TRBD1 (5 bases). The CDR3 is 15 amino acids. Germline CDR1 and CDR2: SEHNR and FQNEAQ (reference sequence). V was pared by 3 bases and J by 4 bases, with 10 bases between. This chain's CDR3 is CASSFSRAGANVLTF. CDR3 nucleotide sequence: TGTGCCAGCAGCTTCTCCAGGGCGGGGGCCAACGTCCTGACTTTC.

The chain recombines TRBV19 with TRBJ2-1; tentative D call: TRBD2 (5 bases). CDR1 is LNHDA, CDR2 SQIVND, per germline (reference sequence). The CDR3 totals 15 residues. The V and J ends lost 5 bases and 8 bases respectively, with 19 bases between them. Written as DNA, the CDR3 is TGTGCCAGTAGTCCGTCGGGGATGGCCGGGCATGAGCAGTTCTTC. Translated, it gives CASSPSGMAGHEQFF.

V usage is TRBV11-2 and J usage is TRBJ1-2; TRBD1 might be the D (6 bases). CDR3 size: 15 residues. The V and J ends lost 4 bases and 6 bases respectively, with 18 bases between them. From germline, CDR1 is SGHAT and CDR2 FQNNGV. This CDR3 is CASSSPRGGANGYTF. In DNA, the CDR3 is TGTGCCAGCAGCTCCCCTCGGGGGGGGGCCAATGGCTACACCTTC.

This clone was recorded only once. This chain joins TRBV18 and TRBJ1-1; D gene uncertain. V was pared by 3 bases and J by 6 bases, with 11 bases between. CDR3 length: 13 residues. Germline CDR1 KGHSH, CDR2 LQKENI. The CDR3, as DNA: TGTGCCAGCTCACCCGGGGTAAAGGCTGAAGCTTTCTTT. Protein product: CASSPGVKAEAFF.

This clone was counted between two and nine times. The CDR3 is CSAQGGRDTEAFF. The CDR3 nucleotides read TGCAGCGCCCAGGGGGGCAGGGACACTGAAGCTTTCTTT. The gene calls are TRBV29-1 and TRBJ1-1, with TRBD1 matching over 7 bases. Trimming at V came to 7 bases and at J to 3 bases, leaving 8 bases not matched to a gene. CDR1 is SQVTM and CDR2 is ANQGSEA in the germline V gene. The length of the CDR3 is 13 residues.

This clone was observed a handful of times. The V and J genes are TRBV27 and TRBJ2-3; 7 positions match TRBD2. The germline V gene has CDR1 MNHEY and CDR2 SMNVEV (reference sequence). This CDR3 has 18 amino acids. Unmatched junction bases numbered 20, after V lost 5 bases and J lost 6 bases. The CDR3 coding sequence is TGTGCCAGCAGTGGGAACCTAGCTGGTGGGGGGGGTAGGGATACGCAGTATTTT. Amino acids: CASSGNLAGGGGRDTQYF.

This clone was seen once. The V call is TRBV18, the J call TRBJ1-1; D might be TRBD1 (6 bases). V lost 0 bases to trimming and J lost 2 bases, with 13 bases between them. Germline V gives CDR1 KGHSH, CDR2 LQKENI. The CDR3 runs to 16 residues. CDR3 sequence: CASSPPLPRGNTEAFF. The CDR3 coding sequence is TGTGCCAGCTCACCACCGCTCCCCAGGGGAAACACTGAAGCTTTCTTT.

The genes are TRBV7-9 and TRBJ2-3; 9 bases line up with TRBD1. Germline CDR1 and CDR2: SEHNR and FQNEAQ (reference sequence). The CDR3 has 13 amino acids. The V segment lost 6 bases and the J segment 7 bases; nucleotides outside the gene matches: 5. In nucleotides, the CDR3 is TGTGCCAGCAGGGGGACAGGGTTAAATACGCAGTATTTT. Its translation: CASRGTGLNTQYF.